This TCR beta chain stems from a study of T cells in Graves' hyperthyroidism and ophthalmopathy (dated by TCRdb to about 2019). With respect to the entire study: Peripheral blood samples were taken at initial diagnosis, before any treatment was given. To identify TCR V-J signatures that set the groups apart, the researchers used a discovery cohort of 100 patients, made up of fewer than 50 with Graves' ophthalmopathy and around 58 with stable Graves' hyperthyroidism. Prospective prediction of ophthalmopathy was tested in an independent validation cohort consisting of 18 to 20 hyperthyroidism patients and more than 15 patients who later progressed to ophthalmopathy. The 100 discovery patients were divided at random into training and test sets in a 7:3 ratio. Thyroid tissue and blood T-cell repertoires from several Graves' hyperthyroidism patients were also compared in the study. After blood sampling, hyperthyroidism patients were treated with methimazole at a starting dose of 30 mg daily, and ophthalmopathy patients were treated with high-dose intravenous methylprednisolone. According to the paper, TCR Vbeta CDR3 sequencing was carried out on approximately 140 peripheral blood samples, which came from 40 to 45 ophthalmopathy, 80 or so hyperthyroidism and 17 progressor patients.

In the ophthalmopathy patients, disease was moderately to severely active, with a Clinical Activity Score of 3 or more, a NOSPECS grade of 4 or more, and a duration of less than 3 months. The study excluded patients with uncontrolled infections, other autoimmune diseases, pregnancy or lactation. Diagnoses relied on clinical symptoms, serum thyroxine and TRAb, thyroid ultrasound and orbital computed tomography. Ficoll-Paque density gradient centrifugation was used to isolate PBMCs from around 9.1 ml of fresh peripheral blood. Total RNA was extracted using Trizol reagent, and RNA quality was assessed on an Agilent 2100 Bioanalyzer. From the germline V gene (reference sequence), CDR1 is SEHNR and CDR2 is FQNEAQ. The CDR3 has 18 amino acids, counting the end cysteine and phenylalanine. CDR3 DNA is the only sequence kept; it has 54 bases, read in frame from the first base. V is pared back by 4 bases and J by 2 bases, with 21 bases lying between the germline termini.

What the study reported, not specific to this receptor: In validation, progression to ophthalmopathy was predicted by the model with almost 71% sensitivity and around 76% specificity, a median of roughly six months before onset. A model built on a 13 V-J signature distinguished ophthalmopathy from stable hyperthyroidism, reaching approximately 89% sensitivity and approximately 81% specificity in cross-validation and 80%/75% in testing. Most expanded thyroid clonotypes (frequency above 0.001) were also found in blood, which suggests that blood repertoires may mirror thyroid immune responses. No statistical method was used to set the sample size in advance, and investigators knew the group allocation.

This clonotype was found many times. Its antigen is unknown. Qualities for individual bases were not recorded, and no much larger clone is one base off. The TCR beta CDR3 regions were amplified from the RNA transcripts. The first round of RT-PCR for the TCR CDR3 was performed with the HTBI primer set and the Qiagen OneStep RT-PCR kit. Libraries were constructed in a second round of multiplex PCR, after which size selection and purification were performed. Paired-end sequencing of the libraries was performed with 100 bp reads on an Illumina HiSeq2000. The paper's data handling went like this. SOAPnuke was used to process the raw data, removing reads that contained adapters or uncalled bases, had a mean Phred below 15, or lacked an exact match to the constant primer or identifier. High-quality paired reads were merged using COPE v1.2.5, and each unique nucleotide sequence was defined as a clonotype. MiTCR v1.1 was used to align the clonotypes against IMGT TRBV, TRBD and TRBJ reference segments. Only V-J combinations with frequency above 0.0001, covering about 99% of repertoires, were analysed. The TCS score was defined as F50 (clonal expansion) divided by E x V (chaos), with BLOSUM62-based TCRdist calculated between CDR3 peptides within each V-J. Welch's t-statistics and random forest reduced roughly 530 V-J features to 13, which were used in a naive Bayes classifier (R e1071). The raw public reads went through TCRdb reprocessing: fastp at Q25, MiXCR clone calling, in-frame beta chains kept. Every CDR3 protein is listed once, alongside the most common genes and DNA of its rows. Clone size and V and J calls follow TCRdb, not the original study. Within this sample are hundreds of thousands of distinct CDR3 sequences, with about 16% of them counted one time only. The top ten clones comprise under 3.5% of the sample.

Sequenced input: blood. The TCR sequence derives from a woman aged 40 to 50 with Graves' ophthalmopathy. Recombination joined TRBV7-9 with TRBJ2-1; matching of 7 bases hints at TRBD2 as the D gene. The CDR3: CASSSTQGLADPYNEQFF. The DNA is TGTGCCAGCAGCTCCACCCAGGGGCTAGCGGACCCCTACAATGAGCAGTTCTTC.